Shown below are 18 T cell receptor beta chains from a single sample sequenced in a study of identifying expanded T cells in peripheral blood. The protocol was immunoSEQ multiplex PCR, while the TCRdb copy is restricted to in-frame clones and leaves out a portion. The profile shows some 81,000 clones, roughly 81% of them singletons. Sequenced: blood. These receptors originate from a person between 18 and 75 years old in good health.

This clone appeared a few times. V usage is TRBV5-6 and J usage is TRBJ2-1; 10 bases map to TRBD2. V lost 2 bases and J lost 3; bases outside the gene matches: 11. This CDR3 has 18 residues. CDR1 SGHDT and CDR2 YYEEEE come from the germline V gene. The CDR3 bases are TGTGCCAGCAGCTTAGTCGGGGCTAGCGGGAGTGTCTACAATGAGCAGTTCTTC. Its protein product is CASSLVGASGSVYNEQFF.

The V call is TRBV14, the J call TRBJ1-2; 7 bases align to TRBD1. Germline lookup yields CDR1 SGHDN and CDR2 FVKESK. Trimming at V came to 3 bases and at J to 8 bases, leaving 18 bases not matched to a gene. This CDR3 has 17 amino acids. CDR3 sequence reads: CASSHAIADREVRGYTF. The CDR3 coding sequence is TGTGCCAGCAGCCACGCTATCGCCGACAGGGAAGTGAGAGGCTACACCTTC.

V and J are TRBV2 and TRBJ2-7; perhaps TRBD1 as D (6 bases). This CDR3 contains 13 residues. Deletions cut 8 bases from V and 3 bases from J, with 14 bases between. Germline-derived CDR1 and CDR2 are SNHLY and FYNNEI. For the CDR3, the DNA is TGTGCCAGCGCCGATACAGGGAACTACGAGCAGTACTTC. It is translated as CASADTGNYEQYF.

J is TRBJ1-2 and V is TRBV6-1; D perhaps matches TRBD1 (5 bases). From germline, CDR1 is MNHNS and CDR2 SASEGT. There are 14 residues in the CDR3. Trimming left V 4 bases short and J 0 bases short, with 9 bases between. CDR3 DNA: TGTGCCAGCAGTGCTGGACACGCTAACTATGGCTACACCTTC. Its translation is CASSAGHANYGYTF.

As regards this clone: Germline and junction disagree at one end, which may indicate a read error. V gene TRBV10-3 combines with J gene TRBJ2-7; TRBD2 matches 7 bases. This CDR3 contains 15 residues. The germline CDR1 and CDR2 sequences are ENHRY and SYGVKD. CDR3 sequence reads: CASSYGGEGSYEQYF. The CDR3 DNA reads TGTGCCAGCAGTTATGGGGGGGAGGGATCCTACGAGCAGTACTTC.

The table lists this clone with a count of one. V gene TRBV10-3 combines with J gene TRBJ2-2; D could derive from TRBD1 or TRBD2 (5 bases each). V was pared by 5 bases and J by 4 bases, with 14 bases between. In germline, CDR1 is ENHRY, CDR2 SYGVKD. The CDR3 has 15 amino acids. This CDR3 is CAISSGTPGTGELFF. DNA of the CDR3: TGTGCCATCAGTTCCGGGACCCCTGGCACCGGGGAGCTGTTTTTT.

This chain uses TRBV6-5 with TRBJ1-2, with 7 bases identical to TRBD1. Looked up from germline, CDR1 is MNHEY and CDR2 is SVGAGI. V shed 5 bases, J shed 7 bases, and the junction held 7 bases outside the gene matches. The CDR3 totals 13 residues. The DNA for the CDR3 is TGTGCCAGCAGTCTGGGGACAGACTTTGGCTACACCTTC. Translated: CASSLGTDFGYTF.

The V and J genes are TRBV19 and TRBJ2-5; 11 bases agree with TRBD2. This CDR3 has 16 residues. V lost 1 base and J lost 2; bases outside the gene matches: 3. Per germline, CDR1 LNHDA and CDR2 SQIVND (reference sequence). The CDR3 nucleotides are TGTGCCAGTAGTATAGGACTAGCGGGACTACAAGAGACCCAGTACTTC. Protein product: CASSIGLAGLQETQYF.

The V call is TRBV6-6, the J call TRBJ1-6; no definite D call. CDR3 length: 14 amino acids. Germline V gene lookup returns CDR1 MNHNY and CDR2 SVGAGI (reference sequence). Trimming removed 8 bases from V and 5 bases from J, with 13 bases in between. This chain's CDR3 is CASGDGQNNSPLHF. CDR3 sequence (DNA): TGTGCCAGCGGTGATGGGCAGAATAATTCACCCCTCCACTTT.

The V call is TRBV28, the J call TRBJ2-6, with TRBD1 identical over 8 bases. The CDR3 has 14 amino acids. The V and J ends lost 8 bases and 2 bases, in that order; junction bases with no gene match: 2. Germline CDR1 and CDR2: MDHEN and SYDVKM. CDR3 nucleotide sequence: TGTGCCAGCTACAGGGGGGCTGGGGCCAACGTCCTGACTTTC. Translation: CASYRGAGANVLTF.

This clone was seen a few times. The chain combines TRBV2 with TRBJ1-5; 8 bases fit TRBD1. Germline CDR1 and CDR2: SNHLY and FYNNEI. CDR3 length: 17 amino acids. The V segment lost 6 bases and the J segment 4 bases; nucleotides outside the gene matches: 14. The CDR3 loop is CASRGTRGTGGNQPQHF. In DNA, the CDR3 is TGTGCCAGCAGGGGTACCCGGGGGACAGGAGGGAATCAGCCCCAGCATTTT.

This rearrangement joins TRBV28 to TRBJ2-7; 9 nucleotides line up with TRBD1. The CDR3 loop spans 15 amino acids. V lost 5 bases to trimming and J lost 2 bases; unmatched junction nucleotides: 7. Germline V gene lookup returns CDR1 MDHEN and CDR2 SYDVKM. DNA for the CDR3: TGTGCCAGCAGTAAACAGGGGGCCAGCACCTACGAGCAGTACTTC. Encoded protein: CASSKQGASTYEQYF. The entire variable domain, with the rest obtained from reference TRBV28 and TRBJ2-7, is as follows: DVKVTQSSRYLVKRTGEKVFLECVQDMDHENMFWYRQDPGLGLRLIYFSYDVKMKEKGDIPEGYSVSREKKERFSLILESASTNQTSMYLCASSKQGASTYEQYFGPGTRLTVT.

This sequence joins TRBV7-8 and TRBJ2-1, with D perhaps matching TRBD2 (6 bases). V dropped 2 bases and J dropped 5 bases, with 16 bases sitting between them. This CDR3 contains 16 residues. In germline, CDR1 is SGHVS, CDR2 FQNEAQ. The CDR3 DNA follows: TGTGCCAGCAGCTTAAAAAGGGCGGGAAATGACAATGAGCAGTTCTTC. Protein: CASSLKRAGNDNEQFF.

The chain employs TRBV5-1 and TRBJ2-5, with a weak D call TRBD2 (5 bases). The DNA end favors TRBJ2-7, so the J call may be wrong. The CDR3 totals 14 residues. Germline CDR1 is SGHRS and CDR2 is YFSETQ. In DNA form, the CDR3 reads TGCGCCAGCAGCTTGGACCGGGGCTCCTACGAGCAGTACTTC. It is translated as CASSLDRGSYEQYF.

The rearrangement links TRBV6-6 to TRBJ2-7; 9 bases line up with TRBD2. Germline-derived CDR1 and CDR2 are MNHNY and SVGAGI (reference sequence). This CDR3 contains 14 residues. Trimming cost V 7 bases and J 0 bases; bases outside gene matches: 4. The chain's CDR3 is CASIGLAPSYEQYF. The CDR3, as DNA: TGTGCCAGCATTGGACTAGCGCCCTCCTACGAGCAGTACTTC.

The genes are TRBV7-2 and TRBJ2-3; TRBD2 agrees at 10 bases. The CDR3 sequence is 14 residues long. The germline gives CDR1 SGHTA, CDR2 FQGNSA. V lost 8 bases, J lost 3 bases, and 5 bases stayed unmatched. CDR3 amino acids: CASGRGLATDTQYF. CDR3 nucleotide sequence: TGTGCCAGCGGCCGGGGACTAGCGACAGATACGCAGTATTTT.

This CDR3 is CASSQGMGIQETQYF. CDR3 bases: TGCGCCAGCAGCCAAGGGATGGGGATCCAAGAGACCCAGTACTTC. The chain links TRBV4-3 to TRBJ2-5; D is undetermined. The V gene's germline CDR1 is LGHNA and CDR2 YSLEER. The length of the CDR3 is 15 residues. The V end was cut by 1 base, the J end by 1 base, with 10 bases between.

V is TRBV6-5 and J is TRBJ2-7, with 9 bases lining up with TRBD2. The CDR3 consists of 16 residues. Germline V gene data show CDR1 as MNHEY and CDR2 as SVGAGI. V lost 2 bases to trimming and J lost 4 bases; unmatched junction nucleotides: 9. The chain's CDR3 is CASSYGLLAGQYEQYF. The CDR3 DNA reads TGTGCCAGCAGTTACGGCCTTCTAGCGGGACAATACGAGCAGTACTTC.